This T cell receptor beta chain was obtained from a study of T cell repertoires in cytomegalovirus infection. About the study: CMV epitopes, recently identified HLA-C-restricted and well-studied HLA-B-restricted, were used. CMV infection together with matching HLA type was indicated by public TCR beta signatures.

General observations from the study: Cumulative public TCR beta family frequency identified CMV carriers with the relevant HLA. There were HLA-C-restricted CMV-specific TCR beta clonotypes dominating the ex vivo response.

MiXCR was run by TCRdb on the reads, yielding one entry per CDR3 protein. The data show about 570,000 distinct CDR3 sequences, 40% seen once. Trimming stripped 3 bases from V and 8 bases from J, with 11 bases between. There are 13 residues in the CDR3. A word on this clonotype: Antigen: not known.

V usage is TRBV12-3 or TRBV12-4 and J usage is TRBJ2-1; D is unclear. The specimen comprised cultured PBMCs, sampled from culture after CMV antigen stimulation. The receptor was derived from a human donor in good health (CMV status not recorded). Some clones in this sample may be carry-over from other donors' samples. The CDR3 DNA follows: TGTGCCAGCAGTTTGACCGTGATCGATGAGCAGTTCTTC. Its protein product is CASSLTVIDEQFF.